Shown below are 14 T cell receptor beta chains from a single sample sequenced in a study of shared clonotypes between healthy human individuals. TCRdb's table, derived via immunoSEQ multiplex PCR, lists solely in-frame clones and lacks some. The sample consists of 190,000 or so clones, around 63% of them appearing once. The sequenced sample consisted of memory CD4+ T cells sorted from blood. Subset noted: CD45RA-negative fraction. Receptors were obtained from a man aged 30 to 39 in good health.

This clone showed up just once. The V and J genes are TRBV11-2 and TRBJ1-4, with D unresolved. Germline V lookup: CDR1 SGHAT, CDR2 FQNNGV. The CDR3 is 14 residues long. Trimming took 2 bases from V and 8 from J, leaving 12 bases between them. In nucleotides, the CDR3 is TGTGCCAGCAGCTTAACCCTCTCGGAGGAAAAACTGTTTTTT. Translation: CASSLTLSEEKLFF.

The gene calls are TRBV5-6 and TRBJ1-4; the D is unclear. Germline CDR1 and CDR2: SGHDT and YYEEEE. The length of the CDR3 is 12 residues. V lost 1 base and J lost 12, with 10 bases in between. CDR3 in DNA: TGTGCCAGCAGCTTGCCTGGAGGGCAACTGTTTTTT. It is translated as CASSLPGGQLFF.

This rearrangement joins TRBV14 to TRBJ1-4, with TRBD1 matching 8 bases. The CDR3 is 15 residues long. With V trimmed by 4 bases and J by 8 bases, 9 bases remained unmatched. CDR1 is SGHDN, CDR2 FVKESK, per germline. CDR3: CASSRGQGKGEKLFF. CDR3 sequence (DNA): TGTGCCAGCAGCCGAGGACAGGGAAAGGGGGAAAAACTGTTTTTT.

V gene TRBV28 combines with J gene TRBJ1-3; D is uncertain. V was clipped by 6 bases and J by 7 bases, with 10 bases between them. Germline CDR1 and CDR2: MDHEN and SYDVKM. The CDR3 consists of 12 residues. This chain's CDR3 is CASRVGKNTIYF. CDR3 in DNA: TGTGCCAGCAGGGTGGGCAAGAACACCATATATTTT.

The table lists this clone with a few counts. The chain carries TRBV5-1 and TRBJ2-3; 7 bases align to TRBD1. With 2 bases clipped from V and 2 bases from J, the junction kept 8 bases outside the gene matches. The germline CDR1 and CDR2 sequences are SGHRS and YFSETQ. CDR3 size: 16 residues. CDR3 sequence (DNA): TGCGCCAGCAGCTTAGGCCACGGGACAGCCACAGATACGCAGTATTTT. This codes for CASSLGHGTATDTQYF.

This clone has more than one count but fewer than ten. The chain links TRBV28 to TRBJ1-2; 9 bases map to TRBD1. The CDR3 consists of 12 residues. The V gene's germline CDR1 is MDHEN and CDR2 SYDVKM. After removal of 10 bases from V and 7 bases from J, the junction contained 7 bases not matched to a gene. The CDR3 coding sequence is TGTGCCACCCGACAGGGGGTAGCTGGCTACACCTTC. As protein: CATRQGVAGYTF.

The V call is TRBV4-3, the J call TRBJ2-5, with 7 positions matching TRBD1. In germline, CDR1 is LGHNA, CDR2 YSLEER. CDR3 length equals 15 residues. J was trimmed by 9 bases and V by 1 base; bases with no gene match: 11. CDR3 coding DNA: TGCGCCAGCAGCCAAGCGGCAGGGGGATCGTCGTCCCAGTACTTC. Translating it yields CASSQAAGGSSSQYF.

The CDR3 loop is CASSGGLAGSSKFF. The CDR3 coding sequence is TGTGCCAGCTCAGGGGGACTAGCGGGAAGCTCGAAGTTCTTC. The chain couples TRBV18 to TRBJ2-1; 13 nucleotides agree with TRBD2. Trimming at V came to 5 bases and at J to 14 bases, leaving 9 bases not matched to a gene. CDR3 length equals 14 residues. Looked up from germline, CDR1 is KGHSH and CDR2 is LQKENI.

CDR3 nucleotides: TGTGCCAGCAGCCCGTTGGGGGTAGCGGGAGGACAGACCCAGTACTTC. Protein: CASSPLGVAGGQTQYF. The V call is TRBV5-6, the J call TRBJ2-5, with 10 positions matching TRBD2. The CDR3 consists of 16 residues. CDR1 is SGHDT and CDR2 is YYEEEE in the germline V gene. Germline trimming cut 4 bases from V and 6 bases from J; bases unmatched to any gene: 12.

The chain combines TRBV4-3 with TRBJ1-3; no definite D call. The CDR3 covers 15 residues. Per the germline V gene, CDR1 is LGHNA and CDR2 is YSLEER. The V end lost 3 bases, the J end lost 1 base, and 10 bases lay between the germline ends. Here the CDR3 DNA reads TGCGCCAGCAGCCAGCTCGGGCATTCTGGAAACACCATATATTTT. Amino acids: CASSQLGHSGNTIYF.

The chain joins TRBV28 to TRBJ1-2, with a possible D match to TRBD1 (6 bases). The V end was cut by 5 bases, the J end by 2 bases, with 18 bases between. Germline CDR1 and CDR2: MDHEN and SYDVKM. The CDR3 is made up of 16 amino acids. The CDR3 nucleotides are TGTGCCAGCAGTAAGGTGGGGGCAGCCCACAACTATGGCTACACCTTC. Residues: CASSKVGAAHNYGYTF.

This chain joins TRBV19 and TRBJ2-3; D is uncertain. Germline V CDR1 and CDR2: LNHDA, SQIVND (reference sequence). V was pared by 6 bases and J by 0 bases, with 10 bases between. The CDR3 totals 14 residues. The chain's CDR3 is CASSTMASTDTQYF. For the CDR3, the DNA is TGTGCCAGTAGCACGATGGCTAGCACAGATACGCAGTATTTT.

CDR3 nucleotide sequence: TGCGCCAGCAGCTTGGCCTACTCGGGACAGAACACTGAAGCTTTCTTT. This translates into CASSLAYSGQNTEAFF. The J gene is TRBJ1-1, the V gene TRBV5-1, with D perhaps TRBD1 (6 bases). Trimming removed 0 bases from V and 1 base from J, with 13 bases in between. The CDR3 runs 16 residues. The germline V gene has CDR1 SGHRS and CDR2 YFSETQ.

The gene calls are TRBV19 and TRBJ1-1; D perhaps matches TRBD1 (5 bases). Trimming left V 5 bases short and J 1 base short, with 8 bases between. Germline V CDR1 and CDR2: LNHDA, SQIVND (reference sequence). The CDR3 has 13 residues. The CDR3 is CASSEGQNTEAFF. The CDR3, as DNA: TGTGCCAGTAGTGAAGGACAGAACACTGAAGCTTTCTTT.